These 25 T cell receptor beta chains share one sample of origin, sequenced in a study of blood T cell repertoires in COVID-19. Generated by immunoSEQ multiplex PCR, the TCRdb table keeps only in-frame clones and is missing some. The table shows roughly 300,000 clones, with about 85% occurring only once. Material: peripheral blood. These receptors were collected from a human donor in a cohort sampled during active COVID-19.

This chain joins TRBV5-4 and TRBJ2-5, with 8 bases that match TRBD2. Germline CDR1 reads SGHNT; CDR2 reads YYREEE (reference sequence). The V gene end was trimmed by 4 bases and the J gene end by 2 bases; junction bases not matched to a gene: 4. The CDR3 contains 14 residues. In nucleotides, the CDR3 is TGTGCCAGCAGCCCGGGGGGGAAACAAGAGACCCAGTACTTC. Translating it yields CASSPGGKQETQYF.

The V call is TRBV30, the J call TRBJ1-1; tentatively, D is TRBD1 (5 bases). The CDR3 spans 13 residues. V lost 5 bases and J lost 4, with 14 bases in between. CDR1 and CDR2 (germline): GTSNPN, SVGIG (reference sequence). CDR3 sequence (DNA): TGTGCCTGGGATAGTACGGGGGGCACTGAAGCTTTCTTT. Amino acids: CAWDSTGGTEAFF.

The chain combines TRBV19 with TRBJ1-1, with unresolved D. The CDR3 is 13 amino acids. Trimming stripped 7 bases from V and 0 bases from J, with 9 bases between. CDR1 and CDR2 (germline): LNHDA, SQIVND (reference sequence). CDR3 region: CASKRGMNTEAFF. Written as DNA, the CDR3 is TGTGCCAGTAAGCGAGGCATGAACACTGAAGCTTTCTTT.

On this clone: One junction end disagrees with the germline gene, perhaps due to a read error. The V and J genes are TRBV5-4 and TRBJ1-4; D possibly corresponds to TRBD1 (5 bases). The CDR3 extends over 14 amino acids. Germline loops: CDR1 SGHNT, CDR2 YYREEE (reference sequence). The CDR3 is CASSWRGENGKLFF. The CDR3 bases are TGTGCCAGCAGTTGGCGGGGGGAGAATGGAAAACTGTTTTTT.

This clone was counted once. The gene calls are TRBV9 and TRBJ2-1; 9 bases align to TRBD2. The CDR3 runs to 17 residues. V lost 4 bases, J lost 3 bases, and 11 bases stayed unmatched. Per germline, CDR1 SGDLS and CDR2 YYNGEE. The CDR3: CASSRFQAGGGYNEQFF. DNA for the CDR3: TGTGCCAGCAGCCGTTTTCAAGCGGGAGGAGGCTACAATGAGCAGTTCTTC.

This chain joins TRBV7-2 and TRBJ1-4; the D gene is possibly TRBD1 (6 bases). Per germline, CDR1 SGHTA and CDR2 FQGNSA. The CDR3 runs 14 residues. V was pared by 4 bases and J by 11 bases, with 17 bases between. The CDR3 region has the DNA TGTGCCAGCAGCTCGGCTACCGGGACACCTAAACTGTTTTTT. Its translation is CASSSATGTPKLFF. The full variable domain, in which reference TRBV7-2 and TRBJ1-4 provide the parts outside the CDR3, is GAGVSQSPSNKVTEKGKDVELRCDPISGHTALYWYRQSLGQGLEFLIYFQGNSAPDKSGLPSDRFSAERTGGSVSTLTIQRTQQEDSAVYLCASSSATGTPKLFFGSGTQLSVL.

V usage is TRBV2 and J usage is TRBJ2-1, with TRBD2 identical over 10 bases. CDR1 is SNHLY and CDR2 is FYNNEI in the germline V gene. This CDR3 comprises 16 residues. J gave up 0 bases and V 7 bases, and 6 bases lay outside the gene matches. CDR3 DNA: TGTGCCAGCAAAGCGGGAGGGGGGGGCTCCTACAATGAGCAGTTCTTC. Protein: CASKAGGGGSYNEQFF.

J is TRBJ2-6 and V is TRBV2; D not resolved. The CDR3 has 15 amino acids. Trimming pared 3 bases from V and 2 bases from J, leaving 8 bases between. Germline V gives CDR1 SNHLY, CDR2 FYNNEI. The CDR3 DNA is TGTGCCAGCAGTGAGCAAACGGCTGGGGCCAACGTCCTGACTTTC. Protein: CASSEQTAGANVLTF.

This chain uses TRBV4-1 with TRBJ1-2, with D perhaps TRBD1 (6 bases). In germline, CDR1 is MGHRA, CDR2 YSYEKL. Trimming left V 2 bases short and J 4 bases short, with 14 bases between. CDR3 length equals 15 residues. The CDR3 here is CASSQYEQGGYGYTF. CDR3 nucleotides: TGCGCCAGCAGCCAATACGAACAGGGCGGCTATGGCTACACCTTC.

This clone was detected only once. This rearrangement joins TRBV5-4 to TRBJ1-4, with 9 bases that match TRBD1. The V gene end was trimmed by 4 bases and the J gene end by 7 bases; junction bases not matched to a gene: 11. Germline CDR1 is SGHNT and CDR2 is YYREEE (reference sequence). The CDR3 loop spans 16 amino acids. CDR3 sequence reads: CASSPSPGQGAEKLFF. As DNA, the CDR3 is TGTGCCAGCAGCCCCTCACCGGGACAGGGAGCTGAAAAACTGTTTTTT. Filled out from reference TRBV5-4 and TRBJ1-4, the complete variable domain reads ETGVTQSPTHLIKTRGQQVTLRCSSQSGHNTVSWYQQALGQGPQFIFQYYREEENGRGNFPPRFSGLQFPNYSSELNVNALELDDSALYLCASSPSPGQGAEKLFFGSGTQLSVL.

The chain couples TRBV18 to TRBJ1-1, with D tentatively TRBD1 (6 bases). V lost 3 bases to trimming and J lost 1 base, with 9 bases between them. Per the germline V gene, CDR1 is KGHSH and CDR2 is LQKENI. This CDR3 comprises 14 residues. CDR3 DNA: TGTGCCAGCTCACCGCGGACAGAGAACACTGAAGCTTTCTTT. Its translation: CASSPRTENTEAFF.

In its sample, this clone was seen a few times. The chain combines TRBV29-1 with TRBJ1-3; perhaps TRBD1 as D (6 bases). Looked up from germline, CDR1 is SQVTM and CDR2 is ANQGSEA. V lost 3 bases, J lost 3 bases, and 9 bases lay in between. The length of the CDR3 is 13 residues. CDR3 sequence reads: CSVDGRGGNTIYF. In DNA form, the CDR3 reads TGCAGCGTTGACGGCAGGGGTGGAAACACCATATATTTT.

This clone has more than one count but fewer than ten. The chain is built from TRBV4-1 and TRBJ1-1; D is ambiguous. Trimming removed 1 base from V and 4 bases from J, with 7 bases in between. The V gene's germline CDR1 is MGHRA and CDR2 YSYEKL. There are 13 residues in the CDR3. The CDR3 nucleotides read TGCGCCAGCAGCCAAGTTAGGAGCACTGAAGCTTTCTTT. Translating gives CASSQVRSTEAFF.

The V and J genes are TRBV7-9 and TRBJ1-6; D unresolved. The V gene lost 8 bases and the J gene lost 8 bases, with 7 bases spanning the gap. Germline-derived CDR1 and CDR2 are SEHNR and FQNEAQ (reference sequence). This CDR3 has 11 residues. The CDR3 loop is CASGRDSPLHF. Here the CDR3 DNA reads TGTGCCAGCGGGAGGGATTCACCCCTCCACTTT.

A few counts support this clone. CDR3 amino acids: CATSFGQGNNEQFF. The CDR3 DNA is TGTGCCACCAGCTTTGGACAGGGTAACAATGAGCAGTTCTTC. The chain employs TRBV15 and TRBJ2-1; 8 bases agree with TRBD1. The CDR3 contains 14 residues. With 5 bases clipped from V and 5 bases from J, the junction kept 5 bases outside the gene matches. The germline gives CDR1 LNHNV, CDR2 YYDKDF (reference sequence). The full variable domain, rest sourced from reference TRBV15 and TRBJ2-1, is DAMVIQNPRYQVTQFGKPVTLSCSQTLNHNVMYWYQQKSSQAPKLLFHYYDKDFNNEADTPDNFQSRRPNTSFCFLDIRSPGLGDTAMYLCATSFGQGNNEQFFGPGTRLTVL.

The chain's CDR3 is CASSLGPGTSGYTF. Here the CDR3 DNA reads TGCGCCAGCAGCTTGGGACCGGGGACTAGTGGCTACACCTTC. V gene TRBV5-1 combines with J gene TRBJ1-2; possibly TRBD1 for D (5 bases). Trimming took 0 bases from V and 7 from J, leaving 13 bases between them. In germline, CDR1 is SGHRS, CDR2 YFSETQ. The length of the CDR3 is 14 residues.

The chain employs TRBV5-1 and TRBJ2-1; D is unresolved. CDR1 and CDR2 from the germline V gene are SGHRS and YFSETQ. The V gene lost 4 bases and the J gene lost 2 bases, with 7 bases spanning the gap. The CDR3 covers 13 residues. This CDR3 is CASSASTYNEQFF. As DNA, the CDR3 is TGCGCCAGCAGCGCCAGTACCTACAATGAGCAGTTCTTC.

The genes are TRBV5-6 and TRBJ1-3; D possibly corresponds to TRBD1 (6 bases). V was clipped by 0 bases and J by 4 bases, with 14 bases between them. Per germline, CDR1 SGHDT and CDR2 YYEEEE. The CDR3 spans 16 residues. The CDR3 spells CASSLVDRMRGNTIYF. The CDR3 nucleotides are TGTGCCAGCAGCTTGGTCGACAGGATGAGAGGAAACACCATATATTTT.

The chain links TRBV6-2 or TRBV6-3 to TRBJ2-1, with D possibly TRBD2 on 6 matching bases. The V gene lost 6 bases and the J gene lost 6 bases, with 15 bases spanning the gap. Germline CDR1 reads MNHEY; CDR2 reads SVGEGT. This CDR3 is 14 amino acids long. The CDR3 DNA sequence: TGTGCCAGCAGCAAAGCTCTAGCGTCCAATGAGCAGTTCTTC. It codes for CASSKALASNEQFF.

This clone has a single count. This rearrangement joins TRBV18 to TRBJ2-1; 7 positions match TRBD1. The CDR3 has 15 residues. Germline trimming cut 6 bases from V and 4 bases from J; bases unmatched to any gene: 9. Germline lookup yields CDR1 KGHSH and CDR2 LQKENI. CDR3 sequence (DNA): TGTGCCAGCTCGACCCGGGACAGAGAGTACAATGAGCAGTTCTTC. Translating gives CASSTRDREYNEQFF.

The chain joins TRBV19 to TRBJ1-2, with D uncertain. Germline CDR1 and CDR2: LNHDA and SQIVND (reference sequence). V was shortened by 5 bases and J by 1 base, with 23 bases between the two germline ends. The CDR3 length is 18 residues. CDR3 region: CASSPPIRRTALNYGYTF. The CDR3 DNA is TGTGCCAGTAGTCCCCCAATTAGGAGGACGGCTCTTAACTATGGCTACACCTTC.

The chain carries TRBV28 and TRBJ2-2; D is perhaps TRBD1 (5 bases). The germline V gene has CDR1 MDHEN and CDR2 SYDVKM. V was cut by 6 bases and J by 5 bases, with 10 bases left in between. CDR3 length equals 13 residues. CDR3: CASRVRATGELFF. The CDR3 nucleotides read TGTGCCAGCAGGGTCAGGGCAACCGGGGAGCTGTTTTTT.

This rearrangement joins TRBV5-4 to TRBJ1-4; tentatively, D is TRBD1 (6 bases). The CDR3 is 15 residues long. CDR1 is SGHNT and CDR2 is YYREEE in the germline V gene (reference sequence). V gave up 3 bases and J gave up 1 base, with 10 bases separating them. The CDR3 DNA is TGTGCCAGCAGCTCACAGGGTCGAACTAATGAAAAACTGTTTTTT. Translating gives CASSSQGRTNEKLFF.

In its sample, this clone was seen a few times. V is TRBV5-6 and J is TRBJ2-7, with D possibly TRBD2 on 6 matching bases. Germline V gene data show CDR1 as SGHDT and CDR2 as YYEEEE. V lost 4 bases to trimming and J lost 0 bases, with 23 bases between them. This CDR3 has 18 residues. CDR3 loop: CASSISGTYRLSSYEQYF. CDR3 DNA sequence: TGTGCCAGCAGCATTTCTGGGACTTACAGGTTAAGCTCCTACGAGCAGTACTTC.

This clone was detected a few times. The V call is TRBV6-2 or TRBV6-3, the J call TRBJ1-5, with D maybe TRBD1 (6 bases). The V and J ends lost 2 bases and 3 bases respectively, with 11 bases between them. This CDR3 has 15 amino acids. CDR1 is MNHEY, CDR2 SVGEGT, per germline. The CDR3 reads CASSYQGLNNQPQHF. In DNA, the CDR3 is TGTGCCAGCAGTTACCAGGGGCTTAACAATCAGCCCCAGCATTTT.